Listed below are T cell receptor beta chains from one sample, sequenced in a study of PD-1 blockade in classical Hodgkin lymphoma. Only in-frame clones appear in the TCRdb table, and some are missing; sequencing was by immunoSEQ multiplex PCR. Of 10,000 to 15,000 clones in the sample, over 75% were seen once. The source material was peripheral blood mononuclear cells (PBMCs), sampled at baseline. These receptors came from a human donor with classical Hodgkin lymphoma. Each CDR3 is given with its conserved first and last residue. The order of the fields is clone size, D gene, J gene, V gene, CDR3 protein, CDR3 DNA. A D gene is named only where the DNA matches it firmly. Expanded clones are given a class, and other clones once, few, many or no size at all.

>-|-|TRBJ1-4|TRBV7-2
CASSLVPASNEKLFF
TGTGCCAGCAGCTTAGTTCCCGCTTCTAATGAAAAACTGTTTTTT
>-|TRBD2|TRBJ2-5|TRBV18
CASSPRLAGNQETQYF
TGTGCCAGCTCACCACGACTAGCGGGGAACCAAGAGACCCAGTACTTC
>-|-|TRBJ2-7|TRBV4-3
CASSQDVREDLRILSYEQYF
TGCGCCAGCAGCCAAGATGTAAGGGAAGATTTGAGGATTCTCTCCTACGAGCAGTACTTC
>few|TRBD1|TRBJ1-5|TRBV19
CASSIGAGGQPQHF
TGTGCCAGTAGTATAGGGGCAGGGGGTCAGCCCCAGCATTTT
>-|TRBD1|TRBJ2-7|TRBV5-5
CASSFGPTGVGYEQYF
TGTGCCAGCAGCTTTGGGCCTACAGGGGTGGGCTACGAGCAGTACTTC
>medium-sized|-|TRBJ2-1|TRBV5-1
CASSLLPGHPYNEQFF
TGCGCCAGCAGCTTATTACCGGGACACCCCTACAATGAGCAGTTCTTC
>-|TRBD2|TRBJ2-3|TRBV2
CATPPAGGHSSTDTQYF
TGTGCCACCCCCCCAGCGGGGGGGCATTCGAGCACAGATACGCAGTATTTT
>few|-|TRBJ2-6|TRBV7-9
CASSLGRTGANVLTF
TGTGCCAGCAGCTTAGGACGTACTGGGGCCAACGTCCTGACTTTC
>-|TRBD2|TRBJ2-1|TRBV5-1
CASSLGLAGGDEQFF
TGCGCCAGCAGCTTGGGGCTAGCGGGGGGCGATGAGCAGTTCTTC
>few|-|TRBJ2-3|TRBV6-4
CASSATSTDTQYF
TGTGCCAGCAGTGCCACGAGTACAGATACGCAGTATTTT
>-|-|TRBJ2-4|TRBV18
CASSPSTVKNIQYF
TGTGCCAGCTCACCCTCGACCGTTAAAAACATTCAGTACTTC
>-|-|TRBJ2-7|TRBV18
CASSPLVKSYEQYF
TGTGCCAGCTCACCACTGGTCAAGTCCTACGAGCAGTACTTC
>-|TRBD2|TRBJ2-5|TRBV27
CASSPRRLAGLQETQYF
TGTGCCAGCAGCCCGCGACGACTAGCGGGCCTTCAAGAGACCCAGTACTTC
>once|-|TRBJ2-5|TRBV14
CASSQDPLPSETQYF
TGTGCCAGCAGCCAAGACCCGCTTCCGTCGGAGACCCAGTACTTC
>medium-sized|-|TRBJ2-7|TRBV5-4
CASSDSYEQYF
TGTGCCAGCAGCGACTCCTACGAGCAGTACTTC
>-|-|TRBJ2-7|TRBV4-1
CASSRTGTPDDYEQYF
TGCGCCAGCAGCCGGACCGGGACCCCCGACGACTACGAGCAGTACTTC
>-|-|TRBJ1-2|TRBV18
CASSLRNYGYTF
TGTGCCAGCTCACTCAGGAATTATGGCTACACCTTC
>-|-|TRBJ2-2|TRBV27
CASSFLATGELFF
TGTGCCAGCAGTTTTCTGGCCACCGGGGAGCTGTTTTTT
>-|TRBD1|TRBJ1-2|TRBV7-2
CASSQDRAGGYTF
TGTGCCAGCAGCCAGGACAGGGCGGGGGGCTACACCTTC
>-|TRBD1|TRBJ1-1|TRBV2
CASSGQGLNTEAFF
TGTGCCAGCAGTGGACAGGGATTGAACACTGAAGCTTTCTTT
>once|TRBD1|TRBJ1-3|TRBV5-6
CASSLGQGTGNTIYF
TGTGCCAGCAGCTTGGGACAGGGAACTGGAAACACCATATATTTT
>-|-|TRBJ2-7|TRBV7-8
CASSSPGRTYEQYF
TGTGCCAGCAGCTCACCGGGACGGACCTACGAGCAGTACTTC
>-|-|TRBJ2-7|TRBV5-1
CASSRFSAGRGAYEQYF
TGCGCCAGCAGCCGATTCTCCGCTGGCAGGGGGGCCTACGAGCAGTACTTC
>-|-|TRBJ1-4|TRBV5-1
CASSRSTNEKLFF
TGCGCCAGCAGTAGATCAACTAATGAAAAACTGTTTTTT
>-|-|TRBJ1-3|TRBV19
CASSYPRRASGNTIYF
TGTGCCAGTAGTTACCCCAGGAGGGCCTCTGGAAACACCATATATTTT
>-|-|TRBJ2-7|TRBV23-1
CASSQSPCGVEPSSYEQYF
TGCGCCAGCAGTCAATCCCCGTGTGGGGTAGAGCCCTCCTCCTACGAGCAGTACTTC
>-|-|TRBJ1-4|TRBV4-3
CASSQPRGTGEKLFF
TGCGCCAGCAGCCAACCGAGGGGGACGGGGGAAAAACTGTTTTTT